The present T cell receptor (beta chain) was sequenced within a study of T cells expressing NK-cell markers. Study-level information: Each TCR beta repertoire originated in sorted T cells that were CD3+CD56+NKG2C+, CD3+CD56+NKG2C- or CD3+CD56-NKG2C+. Study results and limitations: The share of CD8+ T cells held by dominant NKG2C+ clonotypes was roughly 1.0-7.5% in about 6 donors. Questions lingered over whether expanded NKG2C+ T cell clones were HCMV-specific.

The germline CDR1 and CDR2 sequences are KGHSH and LQKENI. The CDR3 has 13 residues. Beta-chain TCR cDNA was generated via 5'RACE template switching with UMIs. One entry per CDR3 protein, without DNA, is what TCRdb gives after re-calling the 5' RACE reads. The listing contains about 450,000 distinct CDR3 sequences. Worth noting for this clonotype: What it binds is unknown.

The rearrangement joins TRBV18 to TRBJ2-3. This clonotype originated in a woman between 18 and 70 years old in good health. What was sequenced was blood T cells: a sorted CD56 or NKG2C T cell subset, CD4+ or CD8+ T cells, or bulk PBMC T cells (not recorded which). The CDR3 reads CASSPPGTDTQYF.